This T cell receptor (beta chain) appears in the sequencing data of a study of T cells in Graves' hyperthyroidism and ophthalmopathy. Study overall: Blood from the periphery was taken at initial diagnosis, before any treatment.

This clonotype was counted ten times or more. Its antigen remains unknown. Points from the study as a whole: Peripheral blood also featured most of the thyroid clonotypes expanded above 0.001.

The CDR3 runs 15 residues. The V end lost 5 bases, the J end lost 2 bases, and 15 bases lay between the germline ends. TCR beta CDR3 regions were amplified from RNA transcripts. TCR CDR3 regions were first amplified by RT-PCR with HTBI primers. TCRdb passed the multiplex PCR reads through MiXCR, listing each CDR3 protein once. The table shows around 180,000 distinct CDR3 sequences, with about 15% occurring only once. The chain is built from TRBV12-3 or TRBV12-4 and TRBJ2-5; perhaps TRBD1 as D (6 bases). Sequenced material: blood. The sequence derives from a woman between 45 and 60 years old with Graves' hyperthyroidism. CDR3 amino acids: CASSPRSGQQETQYF. As DNA, the CDR3 is TGTGCCAGCAGTCCACGGTCCGGACAGCAAGAGACCCAGTACTTC.